This is a list of T cell receptor beta chains from one sample in a study of shared clonotypes between healthy human individuals. Here immunoSEQ multiplex PCR was the method, and the copy in TCRdb shows in-frame clones only, minus some. Here the sample spans roughly 1 million clones, 75% being singletons. The sample consisted of memory CD4+ T cells sorted from blood. Every receptor here comes from a man aged 18 to 29 in good health. CDR3s include the opening cysteine and the closing phenylalanine or tryptophan. The D gene is left open where the match is weak. The listing skips clone size in some rows; elsewhere it reads once, few, many or a size class.

TRBV7-9,few,13,.,TRBJ1-6,CASSRDGNSPLHF,TGTGCCAGCAGCCGGGACGGGAATTCACCCCTCCACTTT
TRBV5-4,.,14,TRBD2,TRBJ2-7,CASSPGGGINEQYF,TGTGCCAGCAGCCCCGGGGGGGGGATCAACGAGCAGTACTTC
TRBV11-2,once,15,TRBD2,TRBJ2-1,CASSVLAGGRYEQFF,TGTGCCAGCAGCGTACTAGCGGGAGGGAGGTATGAGCAGTTCTTC
TRBV15,.,13,.,TRBJ1-2,CATSSGDLYGYTF,TGTGCCACCAGCAGCGGGGACCTCTATGGCTACACCTTC
TRBV11-2,.,17,.,TRBJ1-3,CASSTHEGIARGNTIYF,TGTGCCAGCAGCACACACGAGGGAATTGCACGTGGAAACACCATATATTTT
TRBV25-1,.,13,.,TRBJ1-1,CASSESPNTEAFF,TGTGCCAGCAGTGAGAGTCCGAACACTGAAGCTTTCTTT
TRBV5-1,.,16,TRBD2,TRBJ2-1,CASSLGLADGLSEQFF,TGCGCCAGCAGCTTGGGACTAGCGGATGGACTCAGCGAGCAGTTCTTC
TRBV6-5,.,14,TRBD1,TRBJ1-5,CASSMTGGNQPQHF,TGTGCCAGCAGCATGACAGGGGGCAATCAGCCCCAGCATTTT
TRBV19,.,14,.,TRBJ1-2,CASSMDGVSLGYTF,TGTGCCAGTAGCATGGACGGGGTCTCTCTTGGCTACACCTTC
TRBV11-2,.,14,TRBD1,TRBJ2-5,CASSLAFRGETQYF,TGTGCCAGCAGCTTAGCCTTCAGGGGGGAGACCCAGTACTTC
TRBV6-1,few,14,.,TRBJ1-2,CASSVQEFAYGYTF,TGTGCCAGCAGTGTACAAGAATTTGCCTATGGCTACACCTTC
TRBV9,.,15,TRBD1,TRBJ1-2,CASSVADRGNYGYTF,TGTGCCAGCAGCGTAGCCGACAGGGGTAACTATGGCTACACCTTC
TRBV7-8,.,15,.,TRBJ2-3,CASSPRESSTDTQYF,TGTGCCAGCAGCCCTCGGGAAAGCAGCACAGATACGCAGTATTTT
TRBV5-4,.,15,.,TRBJ1-2,CASSLGPGENYGYTF,TGTGCCAGCAGCTTGGGTCCGGGAGAAAACTATGGCTACACCTTC
TRBV5-1,few,15,.,TRBJ1-5,CASSPEDYSNQPQHF,TGCGCCAGCAGCCCCGAGGACTATAGCAATCAGCCCCAGCATTTT
TRBV19,.,20,TRBD2,TRBJ2-3,CASSVLKSSGGAGIADTQYF,TGTGCCAGTAGTGTACTAAAATCTAGCGGGGGGGCCGGGATCGCAGATACGCAGTATTTT
TRBV7-9,.,13,TRBD1,TRBJ1-5,CASTDRVDQPQHF,TGTGCCAGTACGGACAGGGTGGATCAGCCCCAGCATTTT
TRBV9,few,14,.,TRBJ2-2,CASSDLRANGELFF,TGTGCCAGCAGCGACCTTCGGGCCAACGGGGAGCTGTTTTTT
TRBV4-3,.,15,TRBD1,TRBJ1-2,CASSSRQGISGGYTF,TGCGCCAGCAGCTCCCGACAGGGCATATCAGGCGGCTACACCTTC
TRBV5-1,.,15,.,TRBJ2-1,CASSLEGGFYNEQFF,TGCGCCAGCAGCTTGGAGGGGGGATTTTACAATGAGCAGTTCTTC
TRBV9,.,15,TRBD1,TRBJ1-2,CASSAGTGAKYGYTF,TGTGCCAGCAGCGCGGGGACAGGGGCAAAATATGGCTACACCTTC
TRBV9,.,16,TRBD2,TRBJ2-3,CASSVGAGENTDTQYF,TGTGCCAGCAGCGTGGGAGCGGGAGAGAACACAGATACGCAGTATTTT
TRBV2,.,14,.,TRBJ2-7,CASSYQEGSYEQYF,TGTGCCAGCAGTTACCAGGAGGGATCCTACGAGCAGTACTTC
TRBV27,.,14,TRBD2,TRBJ2-1,CASSQRGSDNEQFF,TGTGCCAGCAGTCAGCGGGGGTCAGACAATGAGCAGTTCTTC
TRBV7-2,.,14,TRBD2,TRBJ2-7,CASSSQAGGGEQYF,TGTGCCAGCAGCTCTCAAGCGGGAGGGGGCGAGCAGTACTTC
TRBV7-2,.,15,.,TRBJ1-3,CASSLAWEPGNTIYF,TGTGCCAGCAGCTTAGCTTGGGAGCCTGGAAACACCATATATTTT
TRBV11-2,.,16,TRBD1,TRBJ2-6,CASSTGQASGANVLTF,TGTGCCAGCAGCACAGGACAGGCCTCTGGGGCCAACGTCCTGACTTTC
TRBV27,.,15,TRBD1,TRBJ1-4,CASSLTGIGSEKLFF,TGTGCCAGCAGTCTGACAGGGATAGGGTCTGAAAAACTGTTTTTT
TRBV19,.,14,TRBD1,TRBJ2-7,CASRPGQGAYEQYF,TGTGCCAGTCGCCCAGGGCAGGGGGCTTACGAGCAGTACTTC
TRBV7-2,.,16,TRBD1,TRBJ2-5,CASSLSFSGQQETQYF,TGTGCCAGCAGCTTATCATTTTCGGGACAGCAAGAGACCCAGTACTTC
TRBV7-2,once,15,TRBD2,TRBJ2-7,CASSSRVGLFYEQYF,TGTGCCAGCAGCTCCCGAGTGGGACTATTCTACGAGCAGTACTTC
TRBV6-5,once,15,.,TRBJ2-1,CASSYFRALGNEQFF,TGTGCCAGCAGTTACTTCCGAGCGCTTGGCAATGAGCAGTTCTTC
TRBV5-6,.,17,.,TRBJ2-1,CASSLGGIGAPYNEQFF,TGTGCCAGCAGCTTGGGGGGGATCGGGGCCCCCTACAATGAGCAGTTCTTC
TRBV25-1,.,14,.,TRBJ2-7,CASSETGHYTEQYF,TGTGCCAGCAGTGAGACGGGACATTACACCGAGCAGTACTTC
TRBV27,.,14,TRBD2,TRBJ2-5,CASSPGTTKETQYF,TGTGCCAGCAGCCCCGGGACTACAAAAGAGACCCAGTACTTC
TRBV18,.,18,.,TRBJ2-2,CASSPNDRLNRATGELFF,TGTGCCAGCTCACCGAACGACAGACTAAATCGTGCCACCGGGGAGCTGTTTTTT
TRBV5-4,.,15,.,TRBJ1-1,CASSLAIAQNTEAFF,TGTGCCAGCAGCTTGGCCATCGCCCAGAACACTGAAGCTTTCTTT
TRBV5-4,.,13,.,TRBJ1-1,CASSGRTNTEAFF,TGTGCCAGCAGCGGACGGACAAACACTGAAGCTTTCTTT
TRBV5-1,once,16,TRBD1,TRBJ1-2,CASSYLPGQSSHGYTF,TGCGCCAGCAGCTACCTTCCGGGACAGAGTAGTCATGGCTACACCTTC
TRBV30,once,11,.,TRBJ2-7,CAWAGRAEQYF,TGTGCCTGGGCAGGCAGGGCCGAGCAGTACTTC
TRBV27,once,15,TRBD2,TRBJ2-7,CASSWGLAAPYEQYF,TGTGCCAGCAGTTGGGGACTAGCGGCGCCCTACGAGCAGTACTTC
TRBV28,.,12,TRBD1,TRBJ1-2,CASIGQGYGYTF,TGTGCCAGCATCGGACAGGGCTATGGCTACACCTTC
TRBV14,.,11,.,TRBJ1-3,CASSLGNTIYF,TGTGCCAGCTCTTTGGGAAACACCATATATTTT
TRBV6-6,.,13,TRBD1,TRBJ1-5,CASSPTDRGTSHF,TGTGCCAGCAGCCCTACCGACAGGGGGACCTCGCATTTT
TRBV6-6,.,14,.,TRBJ1-2,CASSYGRGNYGYTF,TGTGCCAGCAGTTACGGCAGGGGAAACTATGGCTACACCTTC
TRBV5-4,once,15,TRBD2,TRBJ2-2,CASSQGLADTGELFF,TGTGCCAGCAGCCAGGGACTAGCGGACACCGGGGAGCTGTTTTTT
TRBV18,.,17,.,TRBJ2-1,CASSPGVGASRWNEQFF,TGTGCCAGCTCACCGGGGGTGGGAGCATCCCGTTGGAATGAGCAGTTCTTC
TRBV29-1,.,13,.,TRBJ1-2,CSVELWGNDGYTF,TGCAGCGTTGAACTCTGGGGGAATGATGGCTACACCTTC
TRBV7-2,few,18,.,TRBJ1-2,CASSLEYIGQAGFNGYTF,TGTGCCAGCAGCCTAGAATATATTGGTCAGGCAGGTTTCAATGGCTACACCTTC
TRBV10-2,.,17,.,TRBJ1-1,CASSVTGTLARDTEAFF,TGCGCCAGCAGTGTTACCGGGACCCTAGCGAGGGACACTGAAGCTTTCTTT
TRBV4-2,.,16,.,TRBJ2-1,CASSQGGTSSYNEQFF,TGTGCCAGCAGCCAAGGGGGGACTTCCTCCTACAATGAGCAGTTCTTC